The 14 T cell receptor beta chains below were found in one sample sequenced in a study of OX40 agonist ivuxolimab in advanced cancers. Measured with immunoSEQ multiplex PCR; TCRdb has only the in-frame clones, and not every one. Of 70,000 to 85,000 clones detected, approximately 90% appear once; the ten largest clones hold 1.3%. This material consisted of CD4+ or CD8+ T cells sorted from blood, taken in a trial of the OX40 agonist ivuxolimab. These TCRs come from an adult with an advanced solid tumor such as melanoma, head and neck, liver or kidney cancer.

The chain joins TRBV10-3 to TRBJ1-5; weak D call: TRBD1 (6 bases). V lost 6 bases, J lost 5 bases, and 11 bases lay in between. Germline V gives CDR1 ENHRY, CDR2 SYGVKD. The CDR3 covers 13 residues. DNA for the CDR3: TGTGCCATCAGGGACAGCCCCTATCAGCCCCAGCATTTT. It is translated as CAIRDSPYQPQHF.

V is TRBV4-1 and J is TRBJ2-1; TRBD2 agrees at 9 bases. The J segment lost 7 bases and the V segment lost 3 bases, leaving 7 bases of the junction unmatched. Looked up from germline, CDR1 is MGHRA and CDR2 is YSYEKL. This CDR3 comprises 15 residues. Written as DNA, the CDR3 is TGCGCCAGCAGCCAGGGACTAGCCATGGAAAATGAGCAGTTCTTC. This encodes CASSQGLAMENEQFF.

This clone was seen just once. The J gene is TRBJ2-7, the V gene TRBV7-9; tentatively, D is TRBD1 (6 bases). Trimming left V 4 bases short and J 3 bases short, with 13 bases between. CDR1 and CDR2 from the germline V gene are SEHNR and FQNEAQ (reference sequence). This CDR3 contains 14 residues. This CDR3 is CASSSRQDNYEQYF. The CDR3 nucleotides read TGTGCCAGCAGCTCCCGACAGGACAACTACGAGCAGTACTTC.

In nucleotides, the CDR3 is TGTGCCAGCTCACCGACAGGGTTAGGGTATGGCTACACCTTC. Its protein is CASSPTGLGYGYTF. V usage is TRBV18 and J usage is TRBJ1-2; 7 bases align to TRBD1. The CDR3 is 14 amino acids. J was trimmed by 5 bases and V by 3 bases; bases with no gene match: 6. Germline V gives CDR1 KGHSH, CDR2 LQKENI.

The chain uses TRBV2 and TRBJ2-7; 7 bases are a match to TRBD1. The J segment lost 0 bases and the V segment lost 9 bases, leaving 5 bases of the junction unmatched. This CDR3 is 13 amino acids long. Looked up from germline, CDR1 is SNHLY and CDR2 is FYNNEI. CDR3: CASTGTVSYEQYF. In DNA form, the CDR3 reads TGTGCCAGTACCGGGACAGTCTCCTACGAGCAGTACTTC.

This chain joins TRBV11-2 and TRBJ1-1; TRBD1 might be the D (6 bases). V dropped 0 bases and J dropped 5 bases, with 13 bases sitting between them. The germline gives CDR1 SGHAT, CDR2 FQNNGV. CDR3 length: 15 residues. The CDR3 sequence is CASSLDEGVGTEAFF. The CDR3 nucleotides read TGTGCCAGCAGCTTAGATGAGGGGGTAGGGACTGAAGCTTTCTTT.

This chain joins TRBV9 and TRBJ2-1, with TRBD1 identical over 8 bases. After removal of 1 base from V and 0 bases from J, the junction contained 3 bases not matched to a gene. In germline, CDR1 is SGDLS, CDR2 YYNGEE. CDR3 length: 16 residues. CDR3 loop: CASSVRTGSSYNEQFF. The CDR3 coding sequence is TGTGCCAGCAGCGTACGGACAGGGTCCTCCTACAATGAGCAGTTCTTC.

The gene calls are TRBV29-1 and TRBJ2-1; 9 bases line up with TRBD2. V gave up 1 base and J gave up 8 bases; unmatched junction bases: 6. The V gene's germline CDR1 is SQVTM and CDR2 ANQGSEA. This CDR3 is 14 amino acids long. Here the CDR3 reads CSVEGREGRDEQFF. CDR3 coding DNA: TGCAGCGTTGAAGGGCGGGAGGGCCGGGATGAGCAGTTCTTC.

This chain connects TRBV10-3 to TRBJ1-2; D possibly corresponds to TRBD1 (5 bases). Germline CDR1 reads ENHRY; CDR2 reads SYGVKD. CDR3 length: 13 residues. Trimming stripped 10 bases from V and 5 bases from J, with 17 bases between. DNA for the CDR3: TGTGCCAGCACCGGGACCGAAGGGTATGGCTACACCTTC. This gives the protein CASTGTEGYGYTF.

The chain links TRBV5-1 to TRBJ2-2; 9 bases are a match to TRBD1. Trimming took 0 bases from V and 5 from J; bases not matched to a gene: 8. This CDR3 comprises 17 residues. The germline V gene has CDR1 SGHRS and CDR2 YFSETQ. In DNA form, the CDR3 reads TGCGCCAGCAGCTTGGACCCTAGGACAGGGGAGACCGGGGAGCTGTTTTTT. Encoded protein: CASSLDPRTGETGELFF. Filled out from reference TRBV5-1 and TRBJ2-2, the complete variable domain reads KAGVTQTPRYLIKTRGQQVTLSCSPISGHRSVSWYQQTPGQGLQFLFEYFSETQRNKGNFPGRFSGRQFSNSRSEMNVSTLELGDSALYLCASSLDPRTGETGELFFGEGSRLTVL.

This chain connects TRBV6-6 to TRBJ1-5, with a weak D call TRBD1 (5 bases). Trimming took 3 bases from V and 3 from J, leaving 12 bases between them. Germline V gene lookup returns CDR1 MNHNY and CDR2 SVGAGI (reference sequence). The CDR3 loop spans 15 amino acids. The DNA of the CDR3 is TGTGCCAGCAGTTATCGCGGGGGTAACAATCAGCCCCAGCATTTT. It codes for CASSYRGGNNQPQHF.

This clone appeared a few times. The chain has TRBV11-2 and TRBJ2-5; 12 nucleotides agree with TRBD1. The trim removed 5 bases at V and 2 bases at J, leaving 6 bases unmatched. CDR1 and CDR2 (germline): SGHAT, FQNNGV. This CDR3 spans 16 amino acids. The CDR3 spells CASSEGQGAFQETQYF. In DNA, the CDR3 is TGTGCCAGCAGCGAGGGACAGGGGGCGTTTCAAGAGACCCAGTACTTC.

This clone was recorded at least ten times. The chain uses TRBV29-1 and TRBJ1-2; D perhaps matches TRBD1 (5 bases). Per the germline V gene, CDR1 is SQVTM and CDR2 is ANQGSEA. The CDR3 sequence is 12 residues long. V lost 5 bases and J 4 bases, leaving 11 bases between the germline ends. The CDR3 sequence: CSVTQEGYGYTF. For the CDR3, the DNA is TGCAGCGTTACACAGGAGGGCTATGGCTACACCTTC.

The rearrangement joins TRBV6-1 to TRBJ1-4, with 10 bases fitting TRBD1. J lost 8 bases, V lost 4 bases, and 7 bases had no gene match. The CDR3 runs to 15 residues. The germline V gene encodes CDR1 MNHNS and CDR2 SASEGT. CDR3 in DNA: TGTGCCAGCAGTGGACAGGGGGCATGGGAAGAAAAACTGTTTTTT. It encodes CASSGQGAWEEKLFF.